A selection of T cell receptor beta chains follows, all from one sample in a study of shared clonotypes between healthy human individuals. Measured with immunoSEQ multiplex PCR; TCRdb has only the in-frame clones, and not every one. The sample consists of fewer than 2.5 million clones, approximately 93% of them appearing once. The material sequenced was naive CD4+ T cells from PBMCs. These receptors were taken from a man aged 18 to 30 in good health. Some clones in this sample may be carry-over from other donors' samples. CDR3s include the opening cysteine and the closing phenylalanine or tryptophan. The D gene is left open where the match is weak. Some rows mark clone size as missing; the rest say once, few, many or name a class of expanded clone.

>TRBV30|TRBJ2-7|-|-
CAWKRDTYEQYF
TGTGCCTGGAAACGCGACACCTACGAGCAGTACTTC
>TRBV20-1|TRBJ1-1|few|-
CSARIGLRAFF
TGCAGTGCTCGCATCGGGCTCAGAGCTTTCTTT
>TRBV28|TRBJ1-1|-|TRBD1
CASRGTGQGASNTEAFF
TGTGCCAGCAGGGGGACGGGACAGGGGGCATCGAACACTGAAGCTTTCTTT
>TRBV28|TRBJ2-3|-|-
CASIQGGAGTDTQYF
TGTGCCAGCATCCAGGGGGGGGCCGGCACAGATACGCAGTATTTT
>TRBV19|TRBJ1-1|-|-
CASAWGVSRETEAFF
TGTGCCAGCGCCTGGGGGGTTAGCCGGGAAACTGAAGCTTTCTTT
>TRBV28|TRBJ1-2|-|-
CASSTRGAYGYTF
TGTGCCAGCAGTACAAGGGGGGCCTATGGCTACACCTTC
>TRBV18|TRBJ2-5|-|-
CASSPAAEGSQYF
TGTGCCAGCTCACCAGCGGCTGAAGGATCGCAGTACTTC
>TRBV6-1|TRBJ1-5|-|TRBD1
CASSEAEVLDRGNQPQHF
TGTGCCAGCAGTGAAGCGGAAGTGCTGGACAGGGGAAATCAGCCCCAGCATTTT
>TRBV19|TRBJ2-5|-|-
CASRRSVRVQETQYF
TGTGCCAGTAGGAGGTCGGTGCGGGTCCAAGAGACCCAGTACTTC
>TRBV28|TRBJ1-1|-|-
CASSFSGRFTEAFF
TGTGCCAGCAGTTTCTCAGGGAGGTTTACTGAAGCTTTCTTT
>TRBV6-6|TRBJ1-2|-|TRBD1
CASSYGTGFGYTF
TGTGCCAGCAGTTACGGGACAGGGTTCGGCTACACCTTC
>TRBV7-2|TRBJ2-3|-|-
CASSLGLAGDTQYF
TGTGCCAGCAGCTTAGGGTTAGCTGGAGATACGCAGTATTTT
>TRBV2|TRBJ1-1|-|-
CASNKDRLNTEAFF
TGTGCCAGCAATAAGGACAGATTGAACACTGAAGCTTTCTTT
>TRBV5-1|TRBJ1-5|-|-
CASSLTGYSNQPQHF
TGCGCCAGCAGCTTGACAGGGTATAGCAATCAGCCCCAGCATTTT
>TRBV6-6|TRBJ2-7|-|TRBD1
CASSPRNRGLAYEQYF
TGTGCCAGCAGTCCCAGGAACAGGGGGCTGGCCTACGAGCAGTACTTC
>TRBV7-2|TRBJ2-1|-|-
CASSLTGTAYNEQFF
TGTGCCAGCAGTCTAACCGGGACGGCTTACAATGAGCAGTTCTTC
>TRBV5-6|TRBJ2-1|-|-
CASSWSGGMEQFF
TGTGCCAGCAGCTGGTCTGGGGGGATGGAGCAGTTCTTC
>TRBV29-1|TRBJ2-1|-|-
CSVNTLQGAEQFF
TGCAGCGTTAATACTCTACAGGGAGCCGAGCAGTTCTTC
>TRBV4-1|TRBJ2-7|-|-
CASSQVVGLEQYF
TGCGCCAGCAGCCAAGTGGTGGGTCTTGAGCAGTACTTC
>TRBV7-9|TRBJ2-1|-|-
CASEGNEQFF
TGTGCCAGTGAGGGAAATGAGCAGTTCTTC
>TRBV5-1|TRBJ2-1|-|TRBD2
CASSTLLAGARNEQFF
TGCGCCAGCAGCACCCTACTAGCGGGAGCAAGGAATGAGCAGTTCTTC
>TRBV6-5|TRBJ2-5|-|-
CASAAAGTQYF
TGTGCCTCGGCCGCGGCAGGGACCCAGTACTTC
>TRBV7-2|TRBJ2-7|-|-
CASSLVFGRSYEQYF
TGTGCCAGCAGCTTAGTTTTCGGCCGCTCCTACGAGCAGTACTTC
>TRBV19|TRBJ2-1|-|-
CASSASGTVYNEQFF
TGTGCCAGTAGTGCCTCCGGGACCGTGTACAATGAGCAGTTCTTC
>TRBV19|TRBJ2-7|-|-
CASSYRDKSYEQYF
TGTGCCAGTAGTTACCGGGACAAGTCCTACGAGCAGTACTTC
>TRBV19|TRBJ2-7|-|TRBD1
CASSSTGGSLGEQYF
TGTGCCAGTAGCTCCACAGGGGGCTCTCTTGGAGAGCAGTACTTC
>TRBV10-3|TRBJ1-1|-|-
CAISDRDKNTEAFF
TGTGCCATCAGTGACCGGGACAAGAACACTGAAGCTTTCTTT
>TRBV5-1|TRBJ2-5|-|TRBD2
CASSLASGVETQYF
TGCGCCAGCAGCTTGGCCAGCGGGGTAGAGACCCAGTACTTC